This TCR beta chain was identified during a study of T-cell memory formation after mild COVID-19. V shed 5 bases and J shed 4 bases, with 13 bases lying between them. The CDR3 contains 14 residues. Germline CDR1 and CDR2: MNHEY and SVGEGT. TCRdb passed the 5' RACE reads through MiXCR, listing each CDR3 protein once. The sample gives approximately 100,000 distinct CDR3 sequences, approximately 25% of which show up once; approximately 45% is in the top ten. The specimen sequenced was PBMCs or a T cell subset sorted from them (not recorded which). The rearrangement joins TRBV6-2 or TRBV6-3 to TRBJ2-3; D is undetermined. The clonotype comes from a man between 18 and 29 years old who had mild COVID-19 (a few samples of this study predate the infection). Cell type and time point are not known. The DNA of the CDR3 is TGTGCCAGCAGTCCTAGACATCGTGCAGATACGCAGTATTTT. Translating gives CASSPRHRADTQYF.